The 13 T cell receptor beta chains given below trace back to one sample, sequenced in a study of Tregs in tolerant kidney transplant recipients. Some clones are missing from TCRdb's copy, which holds only in-frame ones; the method was immunoSEQ multiplex PCR. In the table there are roughly 250,000 clones, about 80% of which are singletons. Sample: CD4+ T cells from blood. These receptors were obtained from a human donor in good health.

The V gene is TRBV7-8, the J gene TRBJ2-3; no clear D. CDR1 and CDR2 (germline): SGHVS, FQNEAQ. This CDR3 is built from 11 residues. Trimming took off 5 bases at V and 6 bases at J, with 6 bases between the two ends. The CDR3 region is CASSIGDTQYF. Here the CDR3 DNA reads TGTGCCAGCAGCATCGGGGATACGCAGTATTTT.

The rearrangement links TRBV29-1 to TRBJ2-7, with 10 bases identical to TRBD1. Germline V gene data show CDR1 as SQVTM and CDR2 as ANQGSEA. The CDR3 length is 14 residues. The V and J ends lost 3 bases and 5 bases, in that order; junction bases with no gene match: 7. The CDR3 region is CSVDVTGTGDEQYF. The CDR3 DNA is TGCAGCGTTGACGTAACCGGGACAGGGGACGAGCAGTACTTC.

This clone has a single count. This sequence joins TRBV18 and TRBJ2-3; 15 nucleotides match TRBD2. This CDR3 has 19 amino acids. In germline, CDR1 is KGHSH, CDR2 LQKENI. With 2 bases clipped from V and 0 bases from J, the junction kept 6 bases outside the gene matches. CDR3 bases: TGTGCCAGCTCACCATCGGGACTAGCGGGGGGCCATAGCACAGATACGCAGTATTTT. Its translation: CASSPSGLAGGHSTDTQYF.

This clone was detected only once. The V and J genes are TRBV6-5 and TRBJ1-1; no reliable D call. The CDR3 covers 13 residues. The germline V gene has CDR1 MNHEY and CDR2 SVGAGI. The V gene lost 0 bases and the J gene lost 5 bases, with 7 bases spanning the gap. The CDR3 nucleotides are TGTGCCAGCAGTTACTCAGGGAGAACTGAAGCTTTCTTT. It is translated as CASSYSGRTEAFF.

The chain recombines TRBV25-1 with TRBJ1-2, with 7 bases identical to TRBD1. The germline CDR1 and CDR2 sequences are MGHDK and SYGVNS. Trimming at V came to 6 bases and at J to 0 bases, leaving 4 bases not matched to a gene. The CDR3 length is 14 residues. As DNA, the CDR3 is TGTGCCAGCAGACCAGGGGGAGCTAACTATGGCTACACCTTC. Its translation is CASRPGGANYGYTF.

The J gene is TRBJ2-7, the V gene TRBV5-6; 10 bases map to TRBD2. Germline values: CDR1 SGHDT, CDR2 YYEEEE. Trimming cost V 2 bases and J 6 bases; bases outside gene matches: 14. The CDR3 is 17 residues long. The CDR3 sequence is CASSLYGSLAGVLEQYF. The DNA of the CDR3 is TGTGCCAGCAGCTTATATGGTTCGCTAGCGGGAGTTCTCGAGCAGTACTTC.

The rearrangement uses TRBV27 and TRBJ2-1, with 11 bases matching TRBD1. Germline V gene sequence: CDR1 MNHEY, CDR2 SMNVEV (reference sequence). J lost 10 bases, V lost 3 bases, and 8 bases had no gene match. CDR3 length: 15 amino acids. The CDR3 loop is CASSFWTGGAEEQFF. DNA for the CDR3: TGTGCCAGCAGTTTTTGGACAGGGGGCGCGGAAGAGCAGTTCTTC.

The gene calls are TRBV6-7 and TRBJ1-2; D is undetermined. TRBV6-7 is placed among ORFs of uncertain function. The CDR3 sequence is 11 residues long. The ends were cut back, 8 bases at V and 2 bases at J, with 6 bases in the middle. The CDR3 spells CASSTNYGYTF. The DNA for the CDR3 is TGTGCCAGCTCAACGAACTATGGCTACACCTTC.

This chain links TRBV11-2 with TRBJ2-1; 15 nucleotides line up with TRBD2. This CDR3 is built from 17 residues. Trimming took 4 bases from V and 7 from J; bases not matched to a gene: 8. Germline CDR1 and CDR2: SGHAT and FQNNGV. CDR3 residues: CASSSQGTSGRINEQFF. As DNA, the CDR3 is TGTGCCAGCAGCTCCCAAGGGACTAGCGGGAGGATAAATGAGCAGTTCTTC.

The chain is built from TRBV5-1 and TRBJ1-6; no definite D call. The CDR3 covers 12 residues. Germline CDR1 and CDR2: SGHRS and YFSETQ. Trimming left V 0 bases short and J 7 bases short, with 2 bases between. CDR3 coding DNA: TGCGCCAGCAGCTTGGGGAATTCACCCCTCCACTTT. Protein: CASSLGNSPLHF.

J is TRBJ2-5 and V is TRBV30; D ambiguous. CDR1 and CDR2 from the germline V gene are GTSNPN and SVGIG (reference sequence). This CDR3 has 14 amino acids. V gave up 4 bases and J gave up 7 bases, with 19 bases separating them. The CDR3 reads CAWNPDTPSGTQYF. The CDR3 region has the DNA TGTGCCTGGAATCCCGACACTCCATCAGGGACCCAGTACTTC.

J is TRBJ2-3 and V is TRBV5-6; 10 bases fit TRBD2. The CDR3 totals 15 residues. With V trimmed by 3 bases and J by 0 bases, 1 base remained unmatched. Germline lookup yields CDR1 SGHDT and CDR2 YYEEEE. CDR3 loop: CASSSAGGSTDTQYF. The CDR3 DNA follows: TGTGCCAGCAGCTCAGCGGGAGGGAGCACAGATACGCAGTATTTT.

V usage is TRBV5-1 and J usage is TRBJ1-2, with D possibly TRBD1 on 5 matching bases. Germline assignment: CDR1 SGHRS and CDR2 YFSETQ. V shed 0 bases and J shed 4 bases, with 7 bases lying between them. The CDR3 consists of 13 residues. In DNA form, the CDR3 reads TGCGCCAGCAGCTTGGGAGGGGTCTATGGCTACACCTTC. Protein sequence: CASSLGGVYGYTF.